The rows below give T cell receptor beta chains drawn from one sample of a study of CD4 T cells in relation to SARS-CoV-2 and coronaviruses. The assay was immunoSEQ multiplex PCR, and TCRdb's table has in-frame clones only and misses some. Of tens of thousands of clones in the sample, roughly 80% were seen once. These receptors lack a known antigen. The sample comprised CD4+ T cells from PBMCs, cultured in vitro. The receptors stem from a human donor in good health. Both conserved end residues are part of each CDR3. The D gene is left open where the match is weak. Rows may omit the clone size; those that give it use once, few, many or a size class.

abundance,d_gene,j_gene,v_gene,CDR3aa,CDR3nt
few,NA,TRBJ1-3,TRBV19,CASSRGTGNTIYF,TGTGCCAGTAGTCGGGGAACTGGAAACACCATATATTTT
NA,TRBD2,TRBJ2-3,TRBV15,CATSRGTLAIDTQYF,TGTGCCACCAGCAGAGGGACACTAGCGATAGATACGCAGTATTTT
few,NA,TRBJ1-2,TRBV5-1,CASSPLGAGHGYTF,TGCGCCAGCAGCCCCCTGGGGGCGGGTCATGGCTACACCTTC
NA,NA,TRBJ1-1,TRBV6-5,CASSYGGANTEAFF,TGTGCCAGCAGTTACGGGGGCGCGAACACTGAAGCTTTCTTT
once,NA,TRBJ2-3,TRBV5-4,CASSKADPDTQYF,TGTGCCAGCAGCAAGGCCGATCCAGATACGCAGTATTTT
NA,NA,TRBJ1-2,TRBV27,CASSFSLGADGYTF,TGTGCCAGCAGTTTCTCTCTGGGGGCCGACGGCTACACCTTC
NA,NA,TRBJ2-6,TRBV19,CASSIAGYVLTF,TGTGCCAGTAGTATAGCCGGATACGTCCTGACTTTC
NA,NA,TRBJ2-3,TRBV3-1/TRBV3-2,CASSQALERDTQYF,TGTGCCAGCAGCCAAGCGCTAGAGCGAGATACGCAGTATTTT
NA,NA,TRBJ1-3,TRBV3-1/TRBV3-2,CASSLAGHLSSGNTIYF,TGTGCCAGCAGCCTCGCGGGACACCTTTCCTCTGGAAACACCATATATTTT
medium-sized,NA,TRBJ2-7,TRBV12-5,CASGLLSYEQYF,TGTGCTAGTGGTTTGCTGTCCTACGAGCAGTACTTC
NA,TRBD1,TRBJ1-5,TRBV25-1,CASSGEDRAYSNQPQHF,TGTGCCAGCAGTGGGGAGGACAGGGCCTATAGCAATCAGCCCCAGCATTTT
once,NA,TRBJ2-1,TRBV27,CASSFRVGYDEQFF,TGTGCCAGCAGTTTCCGTGTGGGGTACGATGAGCAGTTCTTC
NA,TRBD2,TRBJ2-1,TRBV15,CATSRVVGGPNEQFF,TGTGCCACCAGCAGAGTGGTGGGAGGGCCAAATGAGCAGTTCTTC